The source of this T cell receptor (beta chain) is a study of T cell responses to AZD1222 COVID-19 vaccine (dated by TCRdb to the early 2020s). Describing the broader study: AZD1222 recipients whose second dose came at about 4 weeks and those whose second dose came at about 12 weeks were combined into one group, since spike-specific TCR depth and breadth did not differ between the two schedules. A total of 230 or so trial participants underwent TCR sequencing, of whom 207 received two doses of AZD1222 and about 26 received two doses of the MenACWY control vaccine. Trial participants were enrolled into age subgroups of 18-55, 56-69 and 70-plus years, which contained about 150, 27 and 61 TCR-sequenced participants, respectively.

Trimming takes 0 bases from V and 4 bases from J, and the germline ends sit 2 bases apart. CDR1 and CDR2 are drawn from the germline V gene: SGHRS, YFSETQ. Inclusive of the bounding cysteine and phenylalanine, the CDR3 is 11 residues long. The DNA shown is the 33-base CDR3, in frame from base 1. Study-level results and caveats: In the small 56-69-year group, the increase in depth fell short of significance, most likely because of low power. Because no samples from the day 14 peak response were available, repertoires could be characterized only after the peak T cell response. Participants were mostly white British, with more females than males. The authors suggested clonal diversity may have been underestimated. A significant rise in spike-specific TCR breadth and depth was observed after two AZD1222 doses relative to day 0 and relative to MenACWY recipients. Epitopes outside the regions mutated in the B.1.351 and B.1.1.7 variants were reportedly recognized by nearly half of the unique spike-specific TCRs. Conclusions about previously exposed vaccinees are limited because only six or seven AZD1222 recipients were SARS-CoV-2 seropositive at baseline. The vaccine-associated CD4 TCRs covered the entire spike protein, and the dominant responses fell in regions 160-218 and 743-854.

The time point label corresponds to: baseline before first vaccination. Vaccinee samples came from UK trials COV001 and COV002, including a single-blind randomized controlled phase 2/3 trial of AZD1222 (ChAdOx1 nCoV-19) in healthy adults. Trial participant PBMC samples were collected at day 0 and day 28 after the second dose for TCRbeta chain sequencing. The CDR3 regions of human TCRbeta chains were analyzed by immunosequencing. Turning to the authors' computational methods: TCRs in the repertoires were matched against a reference library of SARS-CoV-2-specific TCRs that had been generated with the MIRA antigen-specificity platform. Breadth meant the fraction of unique TCRs that were SARS-CoV-2-associated, whereas depth meant the fraction of total T cells that were SARS-CoV-2-associated. Using the MIRA data, each spike-specific TCR was mapped to the spike region that the TCR reacts to and placed in a CD4 or CD8 class. Log10-transformed breadth and depth values were compared by one-way ANOVA with Sidak's multiple comparisons tests. The table comes from immuneACCESS by way of TCRdb, which keeps in-frame sequences with V and J called. Part of the clones is missing from these tables; in studies checked, under half for an unresolved V gene and the rest for unknown reasons. From that table come the V and J calls and clone size; the DNA was used to work out D and trimming. Within this sample are tens of thousands of clones, with around nine tenths of them counted one time only. The top ten constitute 4.2% of the sample.

About this clone: Its antigen is unknown. No base quality information exists; no much larger clone differs at one position.

This receptor was identified in an adult in good health. The sample in question was peripheral blood, obtained on day 0 of AZD1222 vaccination. The chain joins TRBV5-1 to TRBJ2-7; too little of a D gene remains to name it. The CDR3 sequence is CASSLEYEQYF. The bases are TGCGCCAGCAGCTTGGAATACGAGCAGTACTTC.